Sequencing of this TCR beta chain was carried out in a study of CD4 T cells in relation to SARS-CoV-2 and coronaviruses. Some clones are missing from TCRdb's copy, which holds only in-frame ones; the method was immunoSEQ multiplex PCR. The sample lists 30,000 or so clones, roughly 78% seen once, with more than 9% in the top ten. The CDR3 totals 14 residues. The V gene's germline CDR1 is SGHTA and CDR2 FQGNSA. With 4 bases removed from V and 4 bases from J, the gap between germline ends came to 13 bases. This clone is classed as large. The target antigen is unknown. Before the COVID-19 pandemic, during about 2011-2019, CD4+ T cells were taken from unexposed donors. The cells were cultured for approximately ten days before CD4+ T cells were isolated. Unexposed-donor CD4+ T cells were probed with SARS-CoV-2 S/N and four cold-coronavirus spikes, cells permitting.

The sample comprised CD4+ T cells from PBMCs, cultured in vitro. This clonotype originated in a human donor in good health. The chain joins TRBV7-2 to TRBJ2-5; D might be TRBD2 (7 bases). For the CDR3, the DNA is TGTGCCAGCAGCTCATACAGGGAGGGAGAGACCCAGTACTTC. It is translated as CASSSYREGETQYF.